The following is a T cell receptor beta chain sequence with its context. Deep-level settings were used for running the assay. Assay used: immunoSEQ multiplex PCR; TCRdb lists only in-frame clones, some missing. This sample has roughly 2.4 million clones, with about 94% found just once. The data stem from a study of shared clonotypes between healthy human individuals. The germline V gene has CDR1 ENHRY and CDR2 SYGVKD. The V end lost 6 bases, the J end lost 2 bases, and 17 bases lay between the germline ends. The CDR3 extends over 16 amino acids. Sequencing was performed on naive CD4+ T cells sorted from blood. Described subset: CD45RA+ positively selected. This sequence originates from a man between 18 and 35 years old in good health. The chain joins TRBV10-3 to TRBJ2-1; D gene uncertain. The CDR3 loop reads CAISAGSTLPYNEQFF. Written as DNA, the CDR3 is TGTGCCATCAGCGCCGGGTCGACATTGCCCTACAATGAGCAGTTCTTC.